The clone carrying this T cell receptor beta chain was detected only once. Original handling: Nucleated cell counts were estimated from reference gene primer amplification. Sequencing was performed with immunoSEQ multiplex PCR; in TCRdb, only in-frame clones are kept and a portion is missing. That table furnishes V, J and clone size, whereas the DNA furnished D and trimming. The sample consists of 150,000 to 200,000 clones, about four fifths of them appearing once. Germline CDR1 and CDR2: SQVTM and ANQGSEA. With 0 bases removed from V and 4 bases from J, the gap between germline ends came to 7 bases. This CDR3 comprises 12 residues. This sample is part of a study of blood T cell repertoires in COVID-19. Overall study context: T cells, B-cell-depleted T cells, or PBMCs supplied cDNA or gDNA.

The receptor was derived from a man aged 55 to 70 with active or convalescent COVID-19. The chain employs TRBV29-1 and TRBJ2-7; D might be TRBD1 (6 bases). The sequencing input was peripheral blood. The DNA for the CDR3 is TGCAGCGTTGAAGATACAGGGTACGAGCAGTACTTC. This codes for CSVEDTGYEQYF.